This TCR beta chain stems from a study of vaccination effects on CD4 cells after COVID-19. Across the study: Samples came from a couple of convalescent patients 16 days and one week before vaccination. Study-wide results and limits: A shortage of convalescent patients and an absence of early post-infection timepoints characterized the study.

This table comes from immunoSEQ multiplex PCR, and its TCRdb copy is limited to in-frame clones, with some not included. The table records tens of thousands of clones, approximately 73% of them present only once. Germline V CDR1 and CDR2: SNHLY, FYNNEI. The CDR3 sequence is 10 residues long. Deletions cut 6 bases from V and 5 bases from J, with 3 bases between. As regards this clone: The antigen remains undetermined.

Viral peptide pools were used in the ViraFEST assay to expand antigen-specific CD4+ T cells, and sequencing came afterward. After roughly ten days in culture, the CD4+ T cells were isolated. Convalescent patients had PCR-confirmed SARS-CoV-2 infection between March and December 2020. The rearrangement joins TRBV2 to TRBJ2-3; D unclear. Sequencing used CD4+ T cells from PBMCs cultured with a peptide pool, obtained before COVID-19 vaccination. The source is a human donor who had a prior SARS-CoV-2 infection. Here the CDR3 DNA reads TGTGCCAGCAGGGGAGATACGCAGTATTTT. Translating gives CASRGDTQYF. Full variable domain (remainder filled in from reference TRBV2 and TRBJ2-3): EPEVTQTPSHQVTQMGQEVILRCVPISNHLYFYWYRQILGQKVEFLVSFYNNEISEKSEIFDDQFSVERPDGSNFTLKIRSTKLEDSAMYFCASRGDTQYFGPGTRLTVL.